The source of this T cell receptor (beta chain) is a study of T cell repertoires in cytomegalovirus infection. Study details: CMV infection together with matching HLA type was indicated by public TCR beta signatures.

Remarks on this clonotype: Its antigen remains unidentified.

TCRdb processed the reads anew with MiXCR; each CDR3 protein has one entry. Of around 900,000 distinct CDR3 sequences listed, approximately 31% are singletons. There are 13 residues in the CDR3. V was cut by 5 bases and J by 5 bases, with 12 bases left in between. Germline CDR1 is SEHNR and CDR2 is FQNEAQ (reference sequence). Overall study findings and caveats: HLA-C-restricted CMV clonotypes gave the most frequent clonotype in two of eight donors.

The receptor was isolated from a human donor in good health (CMV status not recorded). Some clones in this sample may be carry-over from other donors' samples. Source: cultured CD8+ T cells from PBMCs, taken from culture after CMV antigen stimulation. The chain employs TRBV7-9 and TRBJ1-1; a weak D match, TRBD1 (5 bases). The CDR3 loop is CASSPQVWTEAFF. CDR3 in DNA: TGTGCCAGCAGCCCACAGGTCTGGACTGAAGCTTTCTTT.